The clone carrying this T cell receptor beta chain came up a few times. Its antigen is not known. These data belong to a study of T cell repertoires in cytomegalovirus infection. This CDR3 has 14 amino acids. Trimming removed 4 bases from V and 4 bases from J; junction bases left unmatched: 3. CDR1 is MNHNS, CDR2 SASEGT, per germline. TCRdb reprocessed the reads via MiXCR and lists one record per CDR3 protein. Of roughly 730,000 distinct CDR3 sequences in the sample, roughly a third were seen once. The gene calls are TRBV6-1 and TRBJ1-2, with 10 bases lining up with TRBD1. The sequence was obtained from a human donor in good health (CMV status not recorded). Some clones in this sample may be carry-over from other donors' samples. The source material was cultured PBMCs, sampled from culture after CMV antigen stimulation. CDR3 in DNA: TGTGCCAGCAGTGGACAGGGGGCGATCTATGGCTACACCTTC. Its translation is CASSGQGAIYGYTF.